This T cell receptor (beta chain) appears in the sequencing data of a study of blood T cells in healthy people across ages. Isolation recovered at least 6 million PBMCs from every sample. This clonotype was observed a few times. Sample-barcoded 5' priming and a J-beta primer mix drove a second PCR of about 6 to 11 cycles. Tagging of each cDNA molecule was performed by a template-switch adaptor with 12 random nucleotides. One entry per CDR3 protein results from TCRdb running MiXCR on the 5' RACE reads. This table has around 1,000,000 distinct CDR3 sequences, 20% to 25% appearing once. This sample also belongs to another study, concerning T cells of mothers and their children. That report adds: The study recruited a few healthy Caucasian mothers and their six children as donors.

Sequenced: blood. The sequence was collected from a girl aged 2-10 years in good health.

CDR3 protein: CASSLVGGINEKLFF. Here the CDR3 DNA reads TGTGCCAGCAGCTTGGTGGGAGGGATCAATGAAAAACTGTTTTTT. J is TRBJ1-4 and V is TRBV11-2; no definite D call. Germline values: CDR1 SGHAT, CDR2 FQNNGV. V was clipped by 3 bases and J by 5 bases, with 13 bases between them. The CDR3 contains 15 residues.